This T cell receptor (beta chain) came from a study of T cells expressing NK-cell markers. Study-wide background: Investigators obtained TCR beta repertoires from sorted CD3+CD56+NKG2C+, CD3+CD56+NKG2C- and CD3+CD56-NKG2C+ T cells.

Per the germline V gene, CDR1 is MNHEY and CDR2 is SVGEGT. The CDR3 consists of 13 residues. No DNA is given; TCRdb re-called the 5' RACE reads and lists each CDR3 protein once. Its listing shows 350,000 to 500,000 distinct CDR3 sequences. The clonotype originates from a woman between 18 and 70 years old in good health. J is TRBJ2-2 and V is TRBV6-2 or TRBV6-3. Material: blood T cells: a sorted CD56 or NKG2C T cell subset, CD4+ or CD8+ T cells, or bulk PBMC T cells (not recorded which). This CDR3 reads CASSYSNTGELFF.